These T cell receptor beta chains were read from a single sample in a study of control samples from healthy donors and cancer patients. Clones were sequenced by immunoSEQ multiplex PCR, and TCRdb holds only the in-frame ones, with some missing. The sample has roughly 160,000 clones; around 94% are singletons. The sequenced material came from PBMCs. The receptors here all came from a man in his fifties or sixties with colorectal cancer. The conserved cysteine and the conserved F or W are not part of the CDR3 here. Fields, in order: V gene, CDR3 protein.

V gene: TRBV6-5; CDR3 protein: ASSISVGTGELF
V gene: TRBV11-2; CDR3 protein: ASSLGTVQETQY
V gene: TRBV6-1; CDR3 protein: ASSETGLAKNIQY
V gene: TRBV30; CDR3 protein: AWSGGLAGQETQY
V gene: TRBV7-2; CDR3 protein: ASSLERSARGPYEQY
V gene: TRBV3-1/TRBV3-2; CDR3 protein: ASSQAPGYPGSPLH
V gene: TRBV10-3; CDR3 protein: ATLDPAGETQY
V gene: TRBV21-1; CDR3 protein: ASSKARLLGTGVRGYT
V gene: TRBV28; CDR3 protein: ASTLTFGSTEAF
V gene: TRBV11-3; CDR3 protein: ASSLGSGVYNEQF
V gene: TRBV9; CDR3 protein: ASSEGQGDYGYT
V gene: TRBV24-1; CDR3 protein: ATSEPMSGTESYGYT
V gene: TRBV30; CDR3 protein: AWSSGQGGTEAF
V gene: TRBV2; CDR3 protein: ASSTDRGWTEAF
V gene: TRBV6-5; CDR3 protein: ASTQGRQDYGYT
V gene: TRBV7-2; CDR3 protein: ASSLVSGTETQY
V gene: TRBV5-4; CDR3 protein: ASSGQATDTQY
V gene: TRBV11-2; CDR3 protein: ASSLVQGAEQY
V gene: TRBV2; CDR3 protein: ASSELGLNQETQY
V gene: TRBV6-2/TRBV6-3; CDR3 protein: ASSLQGREKLF
V gene: TRBV6-5; CDR3 protein: ASSSTSGGATQY
V gene: TRBV4-1; CDR3 protein: ASSHGRSSNQPQH
V gene: TRBV5-1; CDR3 protein: ASSLGSHTDTQY
V gene: TRBV20-1; CDR3 protein: SAPRVGEQF
V gene: TRBV18; CDR3 protein: ASSPPEEGTNEKLF
V gene: TRBV5-1; CDR3 protein: ASSLFPDDTGELF
V gene: TRBV29-1; CDR3 protein: SVAQGTNTEAF
V gene: TRBV9; CDR3 protein: ASSVVNPGQGISPLH
V gene: TRBV2; CDR3 protein: ATSVGSLSNQPQH
V gene: TRBV5-5; CDR3 protein: ASSLGQGRLQETQY
V gene: TRBV5-1; CDR3 protein: ASRRGQEDGYT
V gene: TRBV19; CDR3 protein: ASSIDGTGGSYEQY
V gene: TRBV7-9; CDR3 protein: ASSRGQGATNEKLF
V gene: TRBV28; CDR3 protein: ASTPVGGRAINQPQH
V gene: TRBV5-4; CDR3 protein: ASSSDTQSSGNTIY
V gene: TRBV10-3; CDR3 protein: AISGGAGPTEKLF
V gene: TRBV3-1/TRBV3-2; CDR3 protein: ASSQDSSGGDGYT
V gene: TRBV4-1; CDR3 protein: ASRDTGGRVAF
V gene: TRBV10-3; CDR3 protein: AISEEAGATQY
V gene: TRBV4-1; CDR3 protein: ASSQFEGGSYEQY
V gene: TRBV7-7; CDR3 protein: ASSLWAQGAGNTIY
V gene: TRBV3-1/TRBV3-2; CDR3 protein: ASSQEAGASGANVLT
V gene: TRBV9; CDR3 protein: ASSPRQASRYEQY
V gene: TRBV10-1; CDR3 protein: ASSESGYYEQY
V gene: TRBV5-4; CDR3 protein: ASSPSGANTDTQY
V gene: TRBV3-1/TRBV3-2; CDR3 protein: ASSQDFRDREKLF